This is a list of T cell receptor beta chains from one sample in a study of regulatory T cells in long-lasting Graves disease. A single record per CDR3 protein comes from TCRdb applying MiXCR to the multiplex PCR reads. The table shows about 540,000 distinct CDR3 sequences, with around an eighth occurring only once. These data are also associated with another study on T cells in Graves' hyperthyroidism and ophthalmopathy.

The sample here was peripheral blood mononuclear cells (PBMCs), taken at new diagnosis, from a patient treated with antithyroid drugs. The receptors originated from a man aged 25 to 45 with Graves disease. CDR3s include the opening cysteine and the closing phenylalanine or tryptophan. A D gene is named only where the DNA matches it firmly. Some rows mark clone size as missing; the rest say once, few, many or name a class of expanded clone.

size	D	V	J	length	CDR3	DNA
NA	TRBD2	TRBV6-2/TRBV6-3	TRBJ2-5	14	CATRAGGGEETQYF	TGTGCCACTCGGGCGGGGGGCGGCGAAGAGACCCAGTACTTC
NA	TRBD1	TRBV20-1	TRBJ2-2	16	CSARGGRGLYTGELFF	TGCAGTGCTAGAGGCGGCAGGGGGCTGTACACCGGGGAGCTGTTTTTT
few	TRBD2	TRBV3-1	TRBJ2-7	16	CASSQVTVAGVNEQYF	TGTGCCAGCAGCCAGGTGACCGTAGCGGGAGTTAACGAGCAGTACTTC
NA	TRBD2	TRBV20-1	TRBJ2-3	12	CSGTSGRDTQYF	TGCAGTGGGACTAGCGGAAGGGATACGCAGTATTTT
many	NA	TRBV6-1	TRBJ2-6	16	CASSVGYPIGANVLTF	TGTGCCAGCAGTGTCGGCTACCCCATTGGGGCCAACGTCCTGACTTTC
many	NA	TRBV28	TRBJ1-5	12	CASSSGLKPQHF	TGTGCCAGCAGTTCGGGACTCAAGCCCCAGCATTTT
many	NA	TRBV10-3	TRBJ1-4	16	CAISDDLRATNEKLFF	TGTGCCATCAGTGATGACCTAAGGGCAACTAATGAAAAACTGTTTTTT
many	NA	TRBV7-9	TRBJ2-7	12	CASSLVGSEQYF	TGTGCCAGCAGCTTAGTTGGAAGCGAGCAGTACTTC
many	NA	TRBV29-1	TRBJ2-7	11	CSALIAGEQYF	TGCAGCGCCCTCATCGCGGGCGAGCAGTACTTC
NA	TRBD2	TRBV20-1	TRBJ2-2	17	CSAPAGLSGRASGELFF	TGCAGTGCTCCAGCCGGGCTCAGCGGGAGGGCTTCGGGGGAGCTGTTTTTT
many	NA	TRBV7-9	TRBJ2-7	14	CASSPTGLSYEQYF	TGTGCCAGCAGCCCTACGGGACTCTCGTACGAGCAGTACTTC
many	NA	TRBV6-4	TRBJ1-1	13	CASSDFSGAETFF	TGTGCCAGCAGTGACTTTTCGGGGGCTGAAACTTTCTTT
many	NA	TRBV2	TRBJ2-5	15	CASIGTLRGQETQYF	TGTGCCAGCATAGGGACCCTACGGGGCCAAGAGACCCAGTACTTC
NA	NA	TRBV4-2	TRBJ2-1	15	CASSQDAERSNEQFF	TGTGCCAGCAGCCAAGATGCTGAGCGGAGCAATGAGCAGTTCTTC
few	NA	TRBV3-1	TRBJ1-5	15	CASSQNRVSNQPQHF	TGTGCCAGCAGCCAAAACAGGGTAAGCAATCAGCCCCAGCATTTT
many	NA	TRBV11-1	TRBJ2-3	15	CASSPQRGSQDTQYF	TGTGCCAGCAGCCCACAACGAGGCAGTCAGGATACGCAGTATTTT
many	TRBD2	TRBV12-3/TRBV12-4	TRBJ2-5	15	CASRPGLAEGETQYF	TGTGCCAGCAGGCCGGGACTAGCGGAGGGGGAGACCCAGTACTTC
many	TRBD1	TRBV30	TRBJ1-2	11	CAGDRGDGYTF	TGTGCCGGGGACAGGGGAGATGGCTACACCTTC
few	NA	TRBV29-1	TRBJ1-3	11	CSVPGGNTIYF	TGCAGCGTCCCGGGGGGAAACACCATATATTTT
NA	NA	TRBV19	TRBJ2-5	12	CASGRSQETQYF	TGTGCCAGTGGGCGGTCCCAAGAGACCCAGTACTTC
NA	NA	TRBV10-3	TRBJ2-3	15	CAISDMAGSTDTQYF	TGTGCCATCAGTGATATGGCGGGAAGCACAGATACGCAGTATTTT
once	NA	TRBV7-9	TRBJ1-1	12	CASSWGGTEAFF	TGTGCCAGCAGCTGGGGGGGGACTGAAGCTTTCTTT
NA	NA	TRBV5-1	TRBJ2-1	15	CASTPGQSSYNEQFF	TGCGCCAGCACACCCGGACAGAGCTCCTACAATGAGCAGTTCTTC
many	NA	TRBV6-1	TRBJ1-5	16	CASSAGLLYSNQPQHF	TGTGCCAGCAGTGCGGGACTGCTTTATAGCAATCAGCCCCAGCATTTT
few	TRBD2	TRBV20-1	TRBJ2-7	14	CSARTSGSRYEQYF	TGCAGTGCTAGAACTAGCGGGAGTCGGTACGAGCAGTACTTC
many	TRBD1	TRBV19	TRBJ1-5	16	CASSHLSGQGNQPQHF	TGTGCCAGTAGTCACCTCTCGGGACAGGGCAATCAGCCCCAGCATTTT
few	TRBD1	TRBV24-1	TRBJ2-1	15	CATSETAGGVDEQFF	TGTGCCACCAGTGAGACGGCAGGGGGAGTCGATGAGCAGTTCTTC
many	NA	TRBV9	TRBJ1-2	14	CASSVGMGNYGYTF	TGTGCCAGCAGCGTAGGTATGGGGAACTATGGCTACACCTTC
many	NA	TRBV9	TRBJ2-7	14	CASSVVGGTDEQYF	TGTGCCAGCAGCGTAGTGGGGGGAACGGACGAGCAGTACTTC
few	NA	TRBV2	TRBJ2-6	15	CASSEAWAGANVLTF	TGTGCCAGCAGTGAAGCCTGGGCTGGGGCCAACGTCCTGACTTTC
few	TRBD2	TRBV18	TRBJ2-5	15	CASSGLAGSGETQYF	TGTGCCAGCTCGGGACTAGCGGGTTCTGGGGAGACCCAGTACTTC
many	TRBD2	TRBV20-1	TRBJ2-3	14	CSANAGGGADTQYF	TGCAGTGCTAACGCGGGAGGTGGGGCAGATACGCAGTATTTT
many	NA	TRBV7-2	TRBJ2-3	12	CASSSLGDTQYF	TGTGCCAGCAGCTCCCTTGGAGATACGCAGTATTTT
many	TRBD2	TRBV27	TRBJ2-5	16	CASSLLGGRGQETQYF	TGTGCCAGCAGTTTACTGGGCGGGAGGGGTCAAGAGACCCAGTACTTC
many	NA	TRBV6-2/TRBV6-3	TRBJ2-7	16	CASSSFHRERFWEQYF	TGTGCCAGCAGTTCCTTTCACAGGGAACGTTTCTGGGAGCAGTACTTC
many	NA	TRBV12-3/TRBV12-4	TRBJ2-3	15	CASSLYRQAGDTQYF	TGTGCCAGCAGTTTATATAGACAGGCGGGAGATACGCAGTATTTT
many	TRBD2	TRBV7-9	TRBJ2-7	19	CASSYRPRAGRVVIDEQYF	TGTGCCAGCAGTTACCGTCCGCGGGCAGGGAGGGTTGTCATCGACGAGCAGTACTTC